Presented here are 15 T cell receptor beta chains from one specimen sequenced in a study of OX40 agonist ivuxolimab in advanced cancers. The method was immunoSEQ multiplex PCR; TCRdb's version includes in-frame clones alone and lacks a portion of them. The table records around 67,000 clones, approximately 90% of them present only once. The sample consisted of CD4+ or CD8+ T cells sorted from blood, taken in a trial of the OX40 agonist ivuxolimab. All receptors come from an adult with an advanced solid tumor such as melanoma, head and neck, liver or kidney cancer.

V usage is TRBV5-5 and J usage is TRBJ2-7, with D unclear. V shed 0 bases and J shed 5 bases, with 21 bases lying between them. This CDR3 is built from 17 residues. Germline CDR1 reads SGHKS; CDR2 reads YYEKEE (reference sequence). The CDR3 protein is CASSLGLLGQAGDEQYF. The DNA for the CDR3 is TGTGCCAGCAGCTTGGGACTTTTAGGGCAAGCCGGAGACGAGCAGTACTTC.

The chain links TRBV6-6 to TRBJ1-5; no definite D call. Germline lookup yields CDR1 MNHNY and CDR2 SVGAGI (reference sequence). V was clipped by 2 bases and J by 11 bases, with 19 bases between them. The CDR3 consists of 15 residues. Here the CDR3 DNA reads TGTGCCAGCAGTTACAGGAAGGGTCAGGCTGGGTCCCAGCATTTT. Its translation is CASSYRKGQAGSQHF.

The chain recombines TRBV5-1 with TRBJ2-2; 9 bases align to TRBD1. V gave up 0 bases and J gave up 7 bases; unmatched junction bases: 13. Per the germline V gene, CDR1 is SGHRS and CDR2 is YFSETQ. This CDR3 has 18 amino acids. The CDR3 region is CASSLGPNRGRSGGELFF. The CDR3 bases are TGCGCCAGCAGCTTGGGTCCCAACAGGGGGCGCTCGGGCGGGGAGCTGTTTTTT.

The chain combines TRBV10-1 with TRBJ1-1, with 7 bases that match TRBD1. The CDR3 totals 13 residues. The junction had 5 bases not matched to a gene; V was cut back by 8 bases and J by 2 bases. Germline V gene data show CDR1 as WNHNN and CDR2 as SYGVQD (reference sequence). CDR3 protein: CASRRDSNTEAFF. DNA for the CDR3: TGCGCCAGCCGTCGGGACAGCAACACTGAAGCTTTCTTT.

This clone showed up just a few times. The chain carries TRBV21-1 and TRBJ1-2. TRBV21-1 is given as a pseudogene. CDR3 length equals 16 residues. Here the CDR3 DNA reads TGTGCCAGCAGCAAAAGCTCTTCCGGGGCAGGTTATGGCTACACCTTC. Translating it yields CASSKSSSGAGYGYTF.

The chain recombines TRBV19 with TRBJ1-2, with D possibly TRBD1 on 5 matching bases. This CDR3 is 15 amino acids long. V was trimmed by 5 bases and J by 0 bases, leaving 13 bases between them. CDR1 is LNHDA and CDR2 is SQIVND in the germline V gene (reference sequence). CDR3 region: CASSSPRDSNYGYTF. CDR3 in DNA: TGTGCCAGTAGTTCGCCCAGGGATTCTAACTATGGCTACACCTTC.

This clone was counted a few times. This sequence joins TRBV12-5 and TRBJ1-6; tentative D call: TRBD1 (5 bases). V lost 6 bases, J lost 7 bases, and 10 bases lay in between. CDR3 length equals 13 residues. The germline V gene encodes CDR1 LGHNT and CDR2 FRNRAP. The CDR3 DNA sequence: TGTGCTAGTGGGACAGAGCCAAATTCACCCCTCCACTTT. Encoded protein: CASGTEPNSPLHF. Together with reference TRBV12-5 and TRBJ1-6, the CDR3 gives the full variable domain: DARVTQTPRHKVTEMGQEVTMRCQPILGHNTVFWYRQTMMQGLELLAYFRNRAPLDDSGMPKDRFSAEMPDATLATLKIQPSEPRDSAVYFCASGTEPNSPLHFGNGTRLTVT.

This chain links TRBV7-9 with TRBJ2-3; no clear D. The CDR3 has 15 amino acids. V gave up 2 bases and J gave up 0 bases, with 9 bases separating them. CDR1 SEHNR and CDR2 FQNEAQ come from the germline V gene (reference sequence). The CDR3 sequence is CASSLRAVSTDTQYF. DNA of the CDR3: TGTGCCAGCAGCTTAAGGGCGGTGAGCACAGATACGCAGTATTTT.

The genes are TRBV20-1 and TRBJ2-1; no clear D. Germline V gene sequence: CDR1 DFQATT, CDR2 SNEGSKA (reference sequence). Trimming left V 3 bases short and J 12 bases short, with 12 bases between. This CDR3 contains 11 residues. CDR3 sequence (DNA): TGCAGTGCTAGTCTAGACCAAGCGCAGTTCTTC. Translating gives CSASLDQAQFF.

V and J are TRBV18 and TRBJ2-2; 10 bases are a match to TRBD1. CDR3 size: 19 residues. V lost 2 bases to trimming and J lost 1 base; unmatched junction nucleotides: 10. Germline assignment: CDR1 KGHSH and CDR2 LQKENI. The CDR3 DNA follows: TGTGCCAGCTCACCATATTTGACAGGGGGCCAAATGAACACCGGGGAGCTGTTTTTT. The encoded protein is CASSPYLTGGQMNTGELFF.

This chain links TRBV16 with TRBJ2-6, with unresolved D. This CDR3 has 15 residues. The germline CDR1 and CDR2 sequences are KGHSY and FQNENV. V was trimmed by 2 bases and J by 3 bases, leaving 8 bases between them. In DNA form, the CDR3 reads TGTGCCAGCAGCCAAACCGGTATTGGGGCCAACGTCCTGACTTTC. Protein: CASSQTGIGANVLTF.

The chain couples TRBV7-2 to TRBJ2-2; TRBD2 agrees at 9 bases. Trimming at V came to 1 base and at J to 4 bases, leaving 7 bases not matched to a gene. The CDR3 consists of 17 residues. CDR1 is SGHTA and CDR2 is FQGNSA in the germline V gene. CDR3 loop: CASSLVPREGRTGELFF. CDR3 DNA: TGTGCCAGCAGCTTAGTCCCGCGGGAGGGCCGCACCGGGGAGCTGTTTTTT.

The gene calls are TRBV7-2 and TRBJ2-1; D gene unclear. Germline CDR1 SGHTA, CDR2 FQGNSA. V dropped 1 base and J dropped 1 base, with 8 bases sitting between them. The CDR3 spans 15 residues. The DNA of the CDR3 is TGTGCCAGCAGCTTAGTTTACGGATCCTACAATGAGCAGTTCTTC. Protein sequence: CASSLVYGSYNEQFF.

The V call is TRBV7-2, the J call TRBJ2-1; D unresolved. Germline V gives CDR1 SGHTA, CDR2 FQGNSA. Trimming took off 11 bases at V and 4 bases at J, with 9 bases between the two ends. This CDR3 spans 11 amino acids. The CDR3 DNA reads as TGTGCCTCCGTGGGTTACAATGAGCAGTTCTTC. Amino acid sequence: CASVGYNEQFF.

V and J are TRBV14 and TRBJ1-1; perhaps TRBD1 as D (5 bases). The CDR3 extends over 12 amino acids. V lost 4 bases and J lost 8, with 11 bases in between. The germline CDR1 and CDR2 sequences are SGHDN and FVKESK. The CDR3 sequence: CASSRWDGEAFF. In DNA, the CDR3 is TGTGCCAGCAGCCGATGGGACGGGGAAGCTTTCTTT.